Each of the 23 T cell receptor beta chains below was sequenced from the same sample in a study of cytomegalovirus exposure and HLA in healthy donors (dated by TCRdb to 2015 to 2018). Libraries were constructed by the immunoSEQ multiplex PCR assay. For the multiplex PCR, a mixture combining 60 forward primers for TCR Vbeta segments and 13 reverse primers for TCR Jbeta segments was used. TCRdb took this table from immuneACCESS and kept in-frame rearrangements with V and J called. Such tables lack part of the clones; where checked against another copy, unresolved V genes explain under half of the gap, and the rest is unexplained. This sample is represented by 150,000 to 200,000 clones; roughly 80% of them were singletons. The top ten hold more than 1.5% of the sample. Material: PBMCs. All receptors derive from a human donor in good health.

V usage is TRBV5-1 and J usage is TRBJ2-1, with 14 nucleotides matching TRBD2. Germline-derived CDR1 and CDR2 are SGHRS and YFSETQ. The J segment lost 7 bases and the V segment lost 3 bases, leaving 9 bases of the junction unmatched. The CDR3 has 17 amino acids. As DNA, the CDR3 is TGCGCCAGCAGCTCGACTAGCGGGGGGGCTATTGGGAATGAGCAGTTCTTC. Protein product: CASSSTSGGAIGNEQFF.

The gene calls are TRBV5-1 and TRBJ2-5, with D perhaps TRBD2 (5 bases). Germline assignment: CDR1 SGHRS and CDR2 YFSETQ. The CDR3 has 14 residues. The ends were cut back, 2 bases at V and 0 bases at J, with 8 bases in the middle. In DNA, the CDR3 is TGCGCCAGCAGCTTTGGGCGGGACCAAGAGACCCAGTACTTC. Protein sequence: CASSFGRDQETQYF.

This chain links TRBV2 with TRBJ2-2; perhaps TRBD2 as D (7 bases). Germline V lookup: CDR1 SNHLY, CDR2 FYNNEI. The ends were cut back, 5 bases at V and 6 bases at J, with 13 bases in the middle. CDR3 length equals 14 residues. CDR3 in DNA: TGTGCCAGCAGTCAAACGGGGGGCCCCGGGGAGCTGTTTTTT. This codes for CASSQTGGPGELFF.

This sequence joins TRBV7-9 and TRBJ2-7; D is unresolved. This CDR3 is 15 amino acids long. The V end lost 1 base, the J end lost 0 bases, and 10 bases lay between the germline ends. Germline CDR1 SEHNR, CDR2 FQNEAQ (reference sequence). In nucleotides, the CDR3 is TGTGCCAGCAGCTTAGTTTGGAGCAGCTCCTACGAGCAGTACTTC. This sequence encodes CASSLVWSSSYEQYF.

V is TRBV4-2 and J is TRBJ1-2, with D possibly matching TRBD1 (5 bases). Trimming cost V 0 bases and J 8 bases, with 16 bases left between them. Germline V gives CDR1 LGHNA, CDR2 YNFKEQ. The CDR3 is 15 residues long. The CDR3 DNA reads as TGTGCCAGCAGCCAAGATCTGGGGGGACGGGGCGGCTACACCTTC. This gives the protein CASSQDLGGRGGYTF.

The chain joins TRBV5-6 to TRBJ1-5; weak D call: TRBD1 (5 bases). Deletions cut 1 base from V and 1 base from J, with 15 bases between. The germline V gene has CDR1 SGHDT and CDR2 YYEEEE. The CDR3 is 17 amino acids. The CDR3 reads CASSLSFQGRSNQPQHF. The CDR3 coding sequence is TGTGCCAGCAGCTTGAGTTTTCAGGGCAGGAGCAATCAGCCCCAGCATTTT.

V and J are TRBV7-2 and TRBJ2-1, with D possibly matching TRBD1 (6 bases). The germline gives CDR1 SGHTA, CDR2 FQGNSA. V was pared by 6 bases and J by 0 bases, with 12 bases between. The CDR3 contains 15 residues. The CDR3 loop reads CASSQTGYSYNEQFF. The CDR3 DNA follows: TGTGCCAGCAGTCAAACAGGGTACTCCTACAATGAGCAGTTCTTC.

V gene TRBV4-1 combines with J gene TRBJ1-2; D remains unclear. This CDR3 comprises 14 residues. Germline CDR1 MGHRA, CDR2 YSYEKL. The ends were cut back, 0 bases at V and 4 bases at J, with 9 bases in the middle. CDR3 sequence: CASSQDRSGYGYTF. For the CDR3, the DNA is TGCGCCAGCAGCCAAGATCGGTCGGGCTATGGCTACACCTTC.

V and J are TRBV6-6 and TRBJ1-1; 10 nucleotides align to TRBD1. CDR1 MNHNY and CDR2 SVGAGI come from the germline V gene (reference sequence). V lost 5 bases and J lost 5; bases outside the gene matches: 5. This CDR3 has 14 amino acids. The CDR3 region is CASSGDRGRTEAFF. The CDR3 nucleotides read TGTGCCAGCAGTGGCGACAGGGGGCGGACTGAAGCTTTCTTT.

J is TRBJ2-7 and V is TRBV9; 10 nucleotides agree with TRBD2. The CDR3 has 15 residues. J lost 7 bases, V lost 4 bases, and 11 bases had no gene match. Germline V gene data show CDR1 as SGDLS and CDR2 as YYNGEE. The CDR3 DNA reads as TGTGCCAGCAGCTCCAGCGGGGGGGGGCTAGGGGAGCAGTACTTC. This sequence encodes CASSSSGGGLGEQYF.

This chain uses TRBV4-1 with TRBJ2-5; D is perhaps TRBD2 (6 bases). V lost 1 base, J lost 5 bases, and 20 bases lay in between. CDR3 length equals 17 residues. CDR1 is MGHRA, CDR2 YSYEKL, per germline. CDR3 in amino acids: CASSQGPAAVRGETQYF. CDR3 DNA: TGCGCCAGCAGCCAAGGACCAGCTGCGGTCCGGGGGGAGACCCAGTACTTC.

The chain links TRBV5-8 to TRBJ2-1; TRBD2 aligns across 13 bases. This CDR3 has 15 residues. The J segment lost 8 bases and the V segment lost 4 bases, leaving 6 bases of the junction unmatched. The V gene's germline CDR1 is SGHTS and CDR2 YDEGEE. Written as DNA, the CDR3 is TGTGCCAGCAGCCTGGGACTAGCGGGGAGTCATGAGCAGTTCTTC. As protein: CASSLGLAGSHEQFF.

CDR3 in DNA: TGTGCCAGCAGTTACCGAGGATCTGGGGCCAACGTCCTGACTTTC. Residues: CASSYRGSGANVLTF. This sequence joins TRBV6-5 and TRBJ2-6; no reliable D call. The CDR3 is 15 amino acids. The germline V gene has CDR1 MNHEY and CDR2 SVGAGI. V dropped 2 bases and J dropped 1 base, with 6 bases sitting between them.

The chain couples TRBV20-1 to TRBJ1-2; no definite D call. The CDR3 consists of 11 residues. The germline V gene encodes CDR1 DFQATT and CDR2 SNEGSKA (reference sequence). The V and J ends lost 2 bases and 8 bases respectively, with 9 bases between them. The DNA for the CDR3 is TGCAGTGCTAGAAGCCTAGGAGGCTACACCTTC. As protein: CSARSLGGYTF.

The chain is built from TRBV6-6 and TRBJ2-2; D unclear. The CDR3 extends over 13 amino acids. Between the trimmed V and J ends, which lost 2 bases and 2 bases, there was a span of 3 bases. The germline V gene encodes CDR1 MNHNY and CDR2 SVGAGI (reference sequence). The CDR3 here is CASSYTNTGELFF. DNA for the CDR3: TGTGCCAGCAGTTACACAAACACCGGGGAGCTGTTTTTT.

CDR3 DNA sequence: TGTGCCAGCAGTGACGGGATGACAGGGAATGAAAAACTGTTTTTT. Translation: CASSDGMTGNEKLFF. The rearrangement uses TRBV6-4 and TRBJ1-4; TRBD1 matches 7 bases. CDR1 and CDR2 from the germline V gene are MRHNA and SNTAGT. The CDR3 loop spans 15 amino acids. J gave up 5 bases and V 2 bases, and 5 bases lay outside the gene matches.

The V gene is TRBV11-2, the J gene TRBJ1-4; the D is unclear. This CDR3 has 13 residues. The germline V gene has CDR1 SGHAT and CDR2 FQNNGV. V lost 11 bases, J lost 0 bases, and 10 bases lay in between. The DNA of the CDR3 is TGTGCCGCAAGAGATTCAACTAATGAAAAACTGTTTTTT. Amino acid sequence: CAARDSTNEKLFF.

The chain joins TRBV12-5 to TRBJ1-6; TRBD1 matches at 9 bases. CDR1 LGHNT and CDR2 FRNRAP come from the germline V gene. V was clipped by 6 bases and J by 8 bases; unmatched bases: 5. The CDR3 runs 14 residues. The CDR3 loop reads CASGQGQGHSPLHF. The DNA for the CDR3 is TGTGCTAGTGGCCAAGGACAGGGGCATTCACCCCTCCACTTT.

This clone was counted a single time. This rearrangement joins TRBV21-1 to TRBJ1-2; the DNA was not used to check the table's D call, TRBD1. TRBV21-1 is a pseudogene. CDR3 length: 17 amino acids. The CDR3 coding sequence is TGTGCCAGCAGCAAAATTGCGACAGGGCCCCATAACTATGGCTACACCTTC. Encoded protein: CASSKIATGPHNYGYTF.

This clone was counted a few times. The chain links TRBV5-1 to TRBJ2-3; 8 positions match TRBD2. The germline V gene encodes CDR1 SGHRS and CDR2 YFSETQ. V shed 2 bases and J 4 bases; nucleotides not matched to a gene: 3. This CDR3 has 14 amino acids. This CDR3 is CASSFGGAADTQYF. CDR3 nucleotides: TGCGCCAGCAGCTTCGGGGGGGCGGCAGATACGCAGTATTTT.

This sequence joins TRBV7-8 and TRBJ2-1, with 9 bases matching TRBD1. The CDR3 is made up of 18 amino acids. Germline lookup yields CDR1 SGHVS and CDR2 FQNEAQ. With V trimmed by 1 base and J by 5 bases, 12 bases remained unmatched. The CDR3 sequence is CASSLGAWGQGKHNEQFF. The CDR3 nucleotides are TGTGCCAGCAGCTTAGGGGCGTGGGGACAGGGTAAGCACAATGAGCAGTTCTTC.

This chain's CDR3 is CASGEQGWDTQYF. The CDR3 region has the DNA TGTGCCAGCGGGGAACAGGGCTGGGATACGCAGTATTTT. The chain employs TRBV7-6 and TRBJ2-3; D may be TRBD1 (6 bases). The CDR3 covers 13 residues. Germline V CDR1 and CDR2: SGHVS, FNYEAQ. V was cut by 8 bases and J by 6 bases, with 15 bases left in between.

This chain connects TRBV20-1 to TRBJ2-5; 8 bases line up with TRBD2. The J call may not be correct, given that the DNA end is closer to TRBJ2-7. Germline-derived CDR1 and CDR2 are DFQATT and SNEGSKA (reference sequence). The CDR3 sequence is 11 residues long. For the CDR3, the DNA is TGCAGTGTCCGGGGGGGTCGCGAGCAGTACTTC. This encodes CSVRGGREQYF.